This is a list of T cell receptor beta chains from one sample in a study of cytomegalovirus exposure and HLA in healthy donors. Measured with immunoSEQ multiplex PCR; TCRdb has only the in-frame clones, and not every one. This sample yields 130,000 to 150,000 clones, of which over 60% are seen a single time; around 3% belongs to the top ten. Material for sequencing was PBMCs. These TCRs come from a woman in her twenties or thirties in good health and CMV-seropositive. Both conserved end residues are part of each CDR3. The D gene is left open where the match is weak. Size tells how often a clone was seen (once, few, many) or the class of an expanded clone, and some rows leave it out.

D	size	V	J	DNA	CDR3
-	few	TRBV7-8	TRBJ1-2	TGTGCCAGCAGCACCGCGGCTACAGGCCGCTATGGCTACACCTTC	CASSTAATGRYGYTF
TRBD1	-	TRBV6-1	TRBJ1-5	TGTGCCAGCAGTGAAGATGAGACAGGGTACAATCAGCCCCAGCATTTT	CASSEDETGYNQPQHF
-	-	TRBV6-1	TRBJ2-5	TGTGCCAGCATAACTACGGGTCTCGGGACCCAGTACTTC	CASITTGLGTQYF
-	-	TRBV6-6	TRBJ2-3	TGTGCCAGCAGTCCGATCGGGGGAGAAGATACGCAGTATTTT	CASSPIGGEDTQYF
-	once	TRBV10-1	TRBJ1-2	TGCGCCAGCAGTAACAGGTCCGCCTATGGCTACACCTTC	CASSNRSAYGYTF
-	once	TRBV7-3	TRBJ1-1	TGTGCCAGCAGCACGGCCGGCGGGTGGACTGAAGCTTTCTTT	CASSTAGGWTEAFF
TRBD2	few	TRBV7-9	TRBJ2-1	TGTGCCAGCAGCAGACTAGCGGGAGCAAAGCAGTTCTTC	CASSRLAGAKQFF
-	few	TRBV6-1	TRBJ2-7	TGTGCCAGCAAGGGGGGGGCAGGGGACGAGCAGTACTTC	CASKGGAGDEQYF
-	-	TRBV9	TRBJ2-1	TGTGCCAGCAGCGGACATACTGACAATGAGCAGTTCTTC	CASSGHTDNEQFF
-	-	TRBV11-3	TRBJ2-7	TGTGCCAGCAGCATGGGAGGAGGGGACCGAAGCTCCTACGAGCAGTACTTC	CASSMGGGDRSSYEQYF
TRBD1	-	TRBV5-1	TRBJ1-1	TGCGCCAGCAGCACGGGACAGATCACTGAAGCTTTCTTT	CASSTGQITEAFF
-	-	TRBV18	TRBJ1-2	TGTGCCAGCTCACTTCATTCGGACAGCCCTCTTTATGGCTACACCTTC	CASSLHSDSPLYGYTF
-	-	TRBV11-2	TRBJ1-2	TGTGCCAGCAGCTTTTCAGGGCCAGCTAACTATGGCTACACCTTC	CASSFSGPANYGYTF
TRBD2	-	TRBV5-6	TRBJ2-3	TGTGCCAGCAGCTTCCCTACTAGCGGGAGCACAGATACGCAGTATTTT	CASSFPTSGSTDTQYF
TRBD1	-	TRBV2	TRBJ2-1	TGTGCCAGCTCGTACAGGGGTTCGGACAATGAGCAGTTCTTC	CASSYRGSDNEQFF
TRBD1	-	TRBV5-1	TRBJ1-5	TGCGCCAGCAGCTTGGGGGGACAGGGACCAATGTGGAATCAGCCCCAGCATTTT	CASSLGGQGPMWNQPQHF
-	few	TRBV13	TRBJ2-5	TGTGCCAGCAGCCCACAGGGAAGTCGGACCCAGTACTTC	CASSPQGSRTQYF
TRBD1	-	TRBV28	TRBJ1-1	TGTGCCAGTGGACTGACAGGGAAGGGCACTGAAGCTTTCTTT	CASGLTGKGTEAFF
-	few	TRBV5-1	TRBJ1-3	TGCGCCAGCAGCCCGGACGGCAGGGACTACTCTGGAAACACCATATATTTT	CASSPDGRDYSGNTIYF
TRBD2	few	TRBV4-1	TRBJ2-1	TGCGCCAGCAGCCAAGACGAGACTAGCGGGGATTACAATGAGCAGTTCTTC	CASSQDETSGDYNEQFF
TRBD2	-	TRBV4-1	TRBJ2-7	TGCGCCAGCAGCCAAGCTCCGGGACTAGCGAGCTACGAGCAGTACTTC	CASSQAPGLASYEQYF
-	-	TRBV5-1	TRBJ1-2	TGCGCCAGCAGCTTTATCGACAGGACCCATGGCTACACCTTC	CASSFIDRTHGYTF
-	-	TRBV5-1	TRBJ1-3	TGCGCCAGCAGCGTTGGGGGCTATGCCGCCGGAAACACCATATATTTT	CASSVGGYAAGNTIYF
TRBD1	-	TRBV2	TRBJ2-7	TGTGCCAGCAGTGACCCCCGGGACAGCACCCTCTACGAGCAGTACTTC	CASSDPRDSTLYEQYF
-	-	TRBV29-1	TRBJ1-2	TGCAGCGTTTTTTATACAGGGCTCCGTGGCTATGGCTACACCTTC	CSVFYTGLRGYGYTF
-	once	TRBV7-3	TRBJ1-1	TGTGCCAGCAGCTTAGGCAGGGACTCTACTGAAGCTTTCTTT	CASSLGRDSTEAFF
-	-	TRBV28	TRBJ1-1	TGTGCCAGCAGTTTGTTAGGGGGGGCGAACACTGAAGCTTTCTTT	CASSLLGGANTEAFF
-	-	TRBV7-9	TRBJ1-1	TGTGCCAGCAGCTTAGGAGTTTTGACTATTGGGAACACTGAAGCTTTCTTT	CASSLGVLTIGNTEAFF
-	few	TRBV4-1	TRBJ2-5	TGCGCCAGCAGCCAAGCAGGGTCAGCCCAAGAGACCCAGTACTTC	CASSQAGSAQETQYF
-	-	TRBV13	TRBJ2-7	TGTGCCAGCAGCCCCGCGGGGGCCACCTACGAGCAGTACTTC	CASSPAGATYEQYF
TRBD1	few	TRBV6-5	TRBJ1-3	TGTGCCAGCAGTTACGGCCAGGGGGCAGGTGGAAACACCATATATTTT	CASSYGQGAGGNTIYF